The 19 T cell receptor beta chains listed next were all sequenced from one sample in a study of blood T cell repertoires in COVID-19. The table came from immunoSEQ multiplex PCR; TCRdb's copy has only in-frame clones and leaves some out. The sample includes some 250,000 clones, 81% of them seen just once. The specimen was peripheral blood. These receptors all stem from a woman aged 55-69 years with active or convalescent COVID-19.

The chain employs TRBV5-4 and TRBJ1-2; TRBD1 might be the D (5 bases). The V end lost 4 bases, the J end lost 4 bases, and 17 bases lay between the germline ends. The germline V gene encodes CDR1 SGHNT and CDR2 YYREEE (reference sequence). The CDR3 loop spans 15 amino acids. CDR3 sequence: CASSQSAGNTYGYTF. The CDR3 DNA follows: TGTGCCAGCAGCCAAAGTGCAGGGAACACCTATGGCTACACCTTC.

The chain couples TRBV7-2 to TRBJ2-3, with 8 bases identical to TRBD2. The CDR3 sequence is 17 residues long. With V trimmed by 0 bases and J by 0 bases, 5 bases remained unmatched. The germline CDR1 and CDR2 sequences are SGHTA and FQGNSA. CDR3 DNA: TGTGCCAGCAGCTTAGCTAGCGGGGCCCCTAGCACAGATACGCAGTATTTT. Its protein product is CASSLASGAPSTDTQYF.

The rearrangement uses TRBV7-2 and TRBJ1-2, with 7 positions matching TRBD1. Germline V gene lookup returns CDR1 SGHTA and CDR2 FQGNSA. This CDR3 spans 16 amino acids. Trimming removed 1 base from V and 2 bases from J; junction bases left unmatched: 7. CDR3 in amino acids: CASSLGGGGANYGYTF. The CDR3, as DNA: TGTGCCAGCAGCTTAGGAGGAGGGGGCGCAAACTATGGCTACACCTTC.

The chain combines TRBV9 with TRBJ1-1; D perhaps matches TRBD1 (6 bases). Germline V gene data show CDR1 as SGDLS and CDR2 as YYNGEE. Trimming took 2 bases from V and 6 from J, leaving 14 bases between them. This CDR3 region has 14 residues. CDR3 loop: CASSVKSRTAEAFF. The DNA for the CDR3 is TGTGCCAGCAGCGTGAAGTCTAGGACAGCTGAAGCTTTCTTT.

The chain employs TRBV5-6 and TRBJ1-1; TRBD1 might be the D (5 bases). Germline V lookup: CDR1 SGHDT, CDR2 YYEEEE. The germline V and J ends were trimmed by 0 bases and 0 bases, with 9 bases remaining between them. The CDR3 runs 15 residues. For the CDR3, the DNA is TGTGCCAGCAGCTTGGATCGGGGGATGAACACTGAAGCTTTCTTT. It encodes CASSLDRGMNTEAFF.

The chain has TRBV19 and TRBJ2-5, with TRBD1 as a possible D gene (5 bases). The V end lost 4 bases, the J end lost 1 base, and 7 bases lay between the germline ends. Germline V gene lookup returns CDR1 LNHDA and CDR2 SQIVND (reference sequence). This CDR3 has 13 amino acids. CDR3 coding DNA: TGTGCCAGTAGTAGACAGTTCCAAGAGACCCAGTACTTC. It codes for CASSRQFQETQYF.

This clone was detected only a few times. This chain links TRBV6-5 with TRBJ1-1, with TRBD1 as a possible D gene (5 bases). Germline CDR1 reads MNHEY; CDR2 reads SVGAGI. The CDR3 is made up of 15 amino acids. V was pared by 5 bases and J by 1 base, with 14 bases between. The CDR3 DNA reads TGTGCCAGCAGTAAAAATGGGGCTGGGAACACTGAAGCTTTCTTT. Encoded protein: CASSKNGAGNTEAFF.

This chain connects TRBV18 to TRBJ2-7; TRBD1 matches 7 bases. Per the germline V gene, CDR1 is KGHSH and CDR2 is LQKENI. The CDR3 runs 14 residues. Trimming removed 2 bases from V and 3 bases from J; junction bases left unmatched: 4. The CDR3, as DNA: TGTGCCAGCTCACCAAGGAACAGGGGCTACGAGCAGTACTTC. Protein: CASSPRNRGYEQYF. Drawing the rest from reference TRBV18 and TRBJ2-7, the complete variable domain is NAGVMQNPRHLVRRRGQEARLRCSPMKGHSHVYWYRQLPEEGLKFMVYLQKENIIDESGMPKERFSAEFPKEGPSILRIQQVVRGDSAAYFCASSPRNRGYEQYFGPGTRLTVT.

V usage is TRBV19 and J usage is TRBJ1-1; a possible D gene is TRBD1 (5 bases). The V and J ends lost 5 bases and 2 bases respectively, with 12 bases between them. Per germline, CDR1 LNHDA and CDR2 SQIVND (reference sequence). The CDR3 spans 14 residues. CDR3 residues: CASSPRDSNTEAFF. DNA of the CDR3: TGTGCCAGTAGTCCAAGGGACTCAAACACTGAAGCTTTCTTT.

The V gene is TRBV2, the J gene TRBJ1-1; D unresolved. Germline CDR1 is SNHLY and CDR2 is FYNNEI. With 1 base removed from V and 3 bases from J, the gap between germline ends came to 9 bases. The CDR3 covers 14 residues. CDR3 amino acids: CASSEDGSDTEAFF. CDR3 DNA sequence: TGTGCCAGCAGTGAAGACGGGTCGGACACTGAAGCTTTCTTT. Filled out from reference TRBV2 and TRBJ1-1, the complete variable domain reads EPEVTQTPSHQVTQMGQEVILRCVPISNHLYFYWYRQILGQKVEFLVSFYNNEISEKSEIFDDQFSVERPDGSNFTLKIRSTKLEDSAMYFCASSEDGSDTEAFFGQGTRLTVV.

The rearrangement uses TRBV5-4 and TRBJ2-5; 9 bases agree with TRBD2. V was clipped by 4 bases and J by 4 bases; unmatched bases: 8. The CDR3 spans 15 residues. CDR1 and CDR2 from the germline V gene are SGHNT and YYREEE (reference sequence). DNA of the CDR3: TGTGCCAGCAGCCCCCGGACTAGCGTGGTAGAGACCCAGTACTTC. Protein: CASSPRTSVVETQYF.

V gene TRBV5-1 combines with J gene TRBJ1-1; weak D call: TRBD1 (5 bases). Trimming left V 8 bases short and J 7 bases short, with 24 bases between. Germline CDR1 reads SGHRS; CDR2 reads YFSETQ. The CDR3 length is 15 residues. The CDR3 spells CASKLYTAGGDEAFF. The CDR3, as DNA: TGCGCCAGTAAGTTATACACTGCCGGGGGAGATGAAGCTTTCTTT.

The chain recombines TRBV9 with TRBJ2-2; 10 nucleotides align to TRBD1. V dropped 0 bases and J dropped 5; count of bases not matched to a gene: 7. CDR3 size: 17 residues. Germline-derived CDR1 and CDR2 are SGDLS and YYNGEE. DNA for the CDR3: TGTGCCAGCAGCGTAGATGGGGGACAGGGGTTAACCGGGGAGCTGTTTTTT. The encoded protein is CASSVDGGQGLTGELFF.

This clone occurred once. This sequence joins TRBV11-1 and TRBJ2-7; 8 nucleotides agree with TRBD1. The length of the CDR3 is 14 residues. Germline-derived CDR1 and CDR2 are SGHAT and FQDESV (reference sequence). J was trimmed by 5 bases and V by 3 bases; bases with no gene match: 6. CDR3 coding DNA: TGTGCCAGCAGCTTGGGCAGGGGGCACAACGAGCAGTACTTC. Amino acids: CASSLGRGHNEQYF. Based on the CDR3 plus reference TRBV11-1 and TRBJ2-7, the full variable domain is EAEVAQSPRYKITEKSQAVAFWCDPISGHATLYWYRQILGQGPELLVQFQDESVVDDSQLPKDRFSAERLKGVDSTLKIQPAELGDSAMYLCASSLGRGHNEQYFGPGTRLTVT.

This chain connects TRBV9 to TRBJ2-5; the match to TRBD2 covers 9 bases. CDR1 is SGDLS, CDR2 YYNGEE, per germline. Germline trimming cut 2 bases from V and 1 base from J; bases unmatched to any gene: 3. The CDR3 spans 15 residues. CDR3 region: CASSVSGGAQETQYF. The CDR3 nucleotides read TGTGCCAGCAGCGTTAGCGGGGGCGCCCAAGAGACCCAGTACTTC.

This clone was found many times. V is TRBV11-2 and J is TRBJ2-1; 8 bases map to TRBD2. Germline CDR1 SGHAT, CDR2 FQNNGV. The V gene end was trimmed by 3 bases and the J gene end by 4 bases; junction bases not matched to a gene: 2. The CDR3 extends over 14 amino acids. This CDR3 is CASSFRGGYNEQFF. The DNA of the CDR3 is TGTGCCAGCAGCTTCCGGGGGGGGTACAATGAGCAGTTCTTC.

V gene TRBV4-3 combines with J gene TRBJ2-3, with D hard to call. The ends were cut back, 9 bases at V and 2 bases at J, with 12 bases in the middle. The length of the CDR3 is 13 residues. CDR1 LGHNA and CDR2 YSLEER come from the germline V gene. This CDR3 is CASTTQLTDTQYF. The CDR3, as DNA: TGCGCCAGTACTACCCAACTCACAGATACGCAGTATTTT.

This clone was seen only once. The chain links TRBV6-5 to TRBJ1-2; 7 bases line up with TRBD1. In germline, CDR1 is MNHEY, CDR2 SVGAGI. V shed 0 bases and J 4 bases; nucleotides not matched to a gene: 5. This CDR3 is built from 15 residues. CDR3 DNA: TGTGCCAGCAGTTACTCACTCACAGGGGCCTATGGCTACACCTTC. Protein product: CASSYSLTGAYGYTF.

The chain is built from TRBV10-3 and TRBJ2-7; TRBD1 matches 7 bases. The germline V gene encodes CDR1 ENHRY and CDR2 SYGVKD. V was pared by 11 bases and J by 3 bases, with 10 bases of the junction left unmatched. CDR3 size: 13 residues. CDR3 in DNA: TGTGCCGCTAGACAGGGAAGGAACTACGAGCAGTACTTC. Amino acid sequence: CAARQGRNYEQYF.